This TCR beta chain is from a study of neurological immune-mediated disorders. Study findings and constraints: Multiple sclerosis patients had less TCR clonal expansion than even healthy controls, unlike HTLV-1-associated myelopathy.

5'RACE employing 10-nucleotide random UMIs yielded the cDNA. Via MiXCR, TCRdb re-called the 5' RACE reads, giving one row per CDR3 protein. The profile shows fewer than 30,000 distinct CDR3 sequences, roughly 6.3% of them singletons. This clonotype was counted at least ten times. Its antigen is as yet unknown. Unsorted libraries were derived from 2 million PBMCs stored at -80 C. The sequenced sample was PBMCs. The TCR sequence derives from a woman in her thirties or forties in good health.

The CDR3 sequence is CATSTGPSTYGYTF. In nucleotides, the CDR3 is TGCGCCACCTCGACCGGGCCATCGACGTATGGCTACACCTTC. This rearrangement joins TRBV5-1 to TRBJ1-2; D is undetermined. Germline V CDR1 and CDR2: SGHRS, YFSETQ. V lost 9 bases to trimming and J lost 5 bases, with 20 bases between them. The CDR3 contains 14 residues. The whole variable domain, filled in from reference TRBV5-1 and TRBJ1-2, reads KAGVTQTPRYLIKTRGQQVTLSCSPISGHRSVSWYQQTPGQGLQFLFEYFSETQRNKGNFPGRFSGRQFSNSRSEMNVSTLELGDSALYLCATSTGPSTYGYTFGSGTRLTVV.